Below, 14 T cell receptor beta chains from the same sample are listed, as sequenced in a study of OX40 agonist ivuxolimab in advanced cancers. Clones were sequenced by immunoSEQ multiplex PCR, and TCRdb holds only the in-frame ones, with some missing. The sample has approximately 23,000 clones, 65% to 90% seen once. The material sequenced was CD4+ or CD8+ T cells sorted from blood, taken in a trial of the OX40 agonist ivuxolimab. The receptors stem from an adult with an advanced solid tumor such as melanoma, head and neck, liver or kidney cancer.

The rearrangement joins TRBV6-1 to TRBJ2-7, with a possible D match to TRBD1 (6 bases). The CDR3 consists of 16 residues. V was pared by 0 bases and J by 4 bases, with 16 bases between. Germline loops: CDR1 MNHNS, CDR2 SASEGT. The CDR3 bases are TGTGCCAGCAGTGAAGCGGCTAGGGGGAGATTTTACGAGCAGTACTTC. Translating it yields CASSEAARGRFYEQYF.

V usage is TRBV10-2 and J usage is TRBJ2-7, with 9 bases matching TRBD1. Germline CDR1 and CDR2: WSHSY and SAAADI. The V gene end was trimmed by 0 bases and the J gene end by 1 base; junction bases not matched to a gene: 10. This CDR3 region has 18 residues. The CDR3 sequence is CASSESGIDRGVSYEQYF. CDR3 in DNA: TGCGCCAGCAGTGAGTCAGGGATCGACAGGGGGGTTTCCTACGAGCAGTACTTC.

The chain is built from TRBV11-2 and TRBJ2-1, with 11 bases that match TRBD2. The CDR3 runs 15 residues. CDR1 is SGHAT, CDR2 FQNNGV, per germline. Trimming at V came to 7 bases and at J to 7 bases, leaving 9 bases not matched to a gene. As DNA, the CDR3 is TGTGCCAGCACCGGTAGCGGGAGGGCCGAAAATGAGCAGTTCTTC. Residues: CASTGSGRAENEQFF.

V usage is TRBV6-6 and J usage is TRBJ1-5, with D possibly matching TRBD1 (5 bases). With 2 bases removed from V and 7 bases from J, the gap between germline ends came to 9 bases. CDR3 length equals 13 residues. CDR1 is MNHNY, CDR2 SVGAGI, per germline (reference sequence). CDR3 region: CASSYGARQPQHF. CDR3 DNA sequence: TGTGCCAGCAGTTACGGGGCGCGGCAGCCCCAGCATTTT.

The chain recombines TRBV19 with TRBJ2-3; D uncertain. Trimming removed 0 bases at V and 7 bases at J, with 5 bases between. This CDR3 region has 12 residues. In germline, CDR1 is LNHDA, CDR2 SQIVND (reference sequence). The CDR3 DNA reads TGTGCCAGTAGTATAGATCCGTATACGCAGTATTTT. As protein: CASSIDPYTQYF. Looking up the rest from reference TRBV19 and TRBJ2-3 gives the full variable domain: DGGITQSPKYLFRKEGQNVTLSCEQNLNHDAMYWYRQDPGQGLRLIYYSQIVNDFQKGDIAEGYSVSREKKESFPLTVTSAQKNPTAFYLCASSIDPYTQYFGPGTRLTVL.

This chain connects TRBV9 to TRBJ2-5; weak D call: TRBD2 (5 bases). The length of the CDR3 is 15 residues. The germline V gene has CDR1 SGDLS and CDR2 YYNGEE. V lost 4 bases and J 1 base, leaving 14 bases between the germline ends. The CDR3 is CASSSSGRPQETQYF. The CDR3 bases are TGTGCCAGCAGCTCTTCGGGAAGGCCCCAAGAGACCCAGTACTTC.

This chain joins TRBV27 and TRBJ2-1; D gene uncertain. Germline CDR1 is MNHEY and CDR2 is SMNVEV (reference sequence). The germline V and J ends were trimmed by 6 bases and 8 bases, with 20 bases remaining between them. The length of the CDR3 is 15 residues. The CDR3 protein is CASSPENEWSDEQFF. DNA for the CDR3: TGTGCCAGCAGCCCCGAAAACGAATGGAGTGATGAGCAGTTCTTC.

The chain links TRBV6-6 to TRBJ2-1; no definite D call. The CDR3 covers 10 residues. V was clipped by 2 bases and J by 7 bases, with 0 bases between them. Germline V gene data show CDR1 as MNHNY and CDR2 as SVGAGI (reference sequence). CDR3 bases: TGTGCCAGCAGTTACAATGAGCAGTTCTTC. Its protein product is CASSYNEQFF.

The chain recombines TRBV4-1 with TRBJ2-3, with TRBD1 matching over 8 bases. This CDR3 is 17 amino acids long. CDR1 is MGHRA, CDR2 YSYEKL, per germline. Trimming removed 1 base from V and 5 bases from J; junction bases left unmatched: 11. The CDR3 loop is CASSQVSGGNRGDTQYF. In nucleotides, the CDR3 is TGCGCCAGCAGCCAAGTTTCAGGGGGCAACCGGGGAGATACGCAGTATTTT.

V usage is TRBV6-6 and J usage is TRBJ2-1; D might be TRBD2 (6 bases). Germline V gene data show CDR1 as MNHNY and CDR2 as SVGAGI (reference sequence). The CDR3 contains 16 residues. V shed 2 bases and J shed 5 bases, with 16 bases lying between them. Here the CDR3 DNA reads TGTGCCAGCAGTTACCCGTCGGGGGACGGTAACAATGAGCAGTTCTTC. This sequence encodes CASSYPSGDGNNEQFF.

This clone was recorded once. The gene calls are TRBV11-2 and TRBJ2-7, with 10 bases aligning to TRBD2. Germline CDR1 and CDR2: SGHAT and FQNNGV. This CDR3 spans 17 amino acids. Trimming cost V 3 bases and J 4 bases; bases outside gene matches: 12. The CDR3 DNA reads as TGTGCCAGCAGCTTCTCCGCTAGCGGGAGAGTCCAATACGAGCAGTACTTC. It translates to CASSFSASGRVQYEQYF. Full variable domain (outside the CDR3, taken from reference TRBV11-2 and TRBJ2-7): EAGVAQSPRYKIIEKRQSVAFWCNPISGHATLYWYQQILGQGPKLLIQFQNNGVVDDSQLPKDRFSAERLKGVDSTLKIQPAKLEDSAVYLCASSFSASGRVQYEQYFGPGTRLTVT.

By sample fraction, this clone is medium-sized. This sequence joins TRBV27 and TRBJ1-6, with TRBD1 as a possible D gene (5 bases). With 0 bases removed from V and 9 bases from J, the gap between germline ends came to 9 bases. This CDR3 contains 14 residues. CDR1 is MNHEY and CDR2 is SMNVEV in the germline V gene (reference sequence). CDR3 DNA sequence: TGTGCCAGCAGTTTATCCCAGGGTAGTTCACCCCTCCACTTT. This encodes CASSLSQGSSPLHF.

To note about this clone: This may stem from a read error, because a much larger clone lies one nucleotide away. This CDR3 is also generated by other DNA sequences in the sample. CDR3 residues: CASGGGIYGYTF. CDR3 DNA: TGTGCCAGCGGGGGGGGGATCTATGGCTACACCTTC. V usage is TRBV9 and J usage is TRBJ1-2, with D possibly TRBD1 on 5 matching bases. Trimming removed 7 bases at V and 4 bases at J, with 11 bases between. This CDR3 is 12 amino acids long. Germline assignment: CDR1 SGDLS and CDR2 YYNGEE.

V usage is TRBV14 and J usage is TRBJ2-7, with TRBD1 identical over 10 bases. CDR1 is SGHDN, CDR2 FVKESK, per germline. The CDR3 has 15 residues. V lost 4 bases to trimming and J lost 3 bases; unmatched junction nucleotides: 6. CDR3 amino acids: CASSLLTGGIYEQYF. The CDR3 DNA sequence: TGTGCCAGCAGCCTATTGACAGGGGGCATCTACGAGCAGTACTTC.